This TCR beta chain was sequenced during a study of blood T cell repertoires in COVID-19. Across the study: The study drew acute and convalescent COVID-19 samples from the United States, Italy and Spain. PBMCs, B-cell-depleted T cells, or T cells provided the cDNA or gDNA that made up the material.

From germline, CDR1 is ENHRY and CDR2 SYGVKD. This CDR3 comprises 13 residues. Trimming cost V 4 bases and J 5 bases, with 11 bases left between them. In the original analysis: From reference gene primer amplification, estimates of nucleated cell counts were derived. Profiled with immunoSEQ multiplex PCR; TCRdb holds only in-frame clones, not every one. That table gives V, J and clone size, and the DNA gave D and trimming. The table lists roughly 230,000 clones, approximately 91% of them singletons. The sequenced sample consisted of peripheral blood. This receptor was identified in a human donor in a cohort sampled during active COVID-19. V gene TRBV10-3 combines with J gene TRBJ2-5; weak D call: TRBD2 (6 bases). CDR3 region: CAISAGSGETQYF. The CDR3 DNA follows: TGTGCCATCAGTGCAGGGAGCGGGGAGACCCAGTACTTC.